These 29 T cell receptor beta chains originate from one sample sequenced in a study of blood T cell repertoires in COVID-19. Profiled with immunoSEQ multiplex PCR; TCRdb holds only in-frame clones, not every one. The repertoire consists of tens of thousands of clones, with approximately 79% occurring once and the leading ten covering 11%. Input material: peripheral blood. All receptors derive from a man between 65 and 80 years old with acute or convalescent COVID-19.

The count of this clone is one. The V and J genes are TRBV6-4 and TRBJ2-2; D perhaps matches TRBD1 (5 bases). Germline CDR1 is MRHNA and CDR2 is SNTAGT. The CDR3 runs to 12 residues. The ends were cut back, 6 bases at V and 5 bases at J, with 7 bases in the middle. For the CDR3, the DNA is TGTGCCAGCAGCGCAGGGACCGGGGAGCTGTTTTTT. This gives the protein CASSAGTGELFF.

The rearrangement uses TRBV10-3 and TRBJ1-1; perhaps TRBD1 as D (5 bases). Trimming took off 4 bases at V and 1 base at J, with 7 bases between the two ends. This CDR3 has 13 amino acids. Per germline, CDR1 ENHRY and CDR2 SYGVKD. Written as DNA, the CDR3 is TGTGCCATCAGTGGACAGCCGAACACTGAAGCTTTCTTT. This encodes CAISGQPNTEAFF.

The rearrangement links TRBV11-2 to TRBJ1-5, with D unresolved. Germline-derived CDR1 and CDR2 are SGHAT and FQNNGV. The CDR3 has 13 residues. Trimming took off 2 bases at V and 5 bases at J, with 7 bases between the two ends. The chain's CDR3 is CASSLMGDQPQHF. The CDR3 nucleotides read TGTGCCAGCAGCTTAATGGGAGATCAGCCCCAGCATTTT.

The V and J genes are TRBV28 and TRBJ2-7; 10 nucleotides match TRBD2. Germline CDR1 reads MDHEN; CDR2 reads SYDVKM. The CDR3 sequence is 15 residues long. The trim removed 2 bases at V and 4 bases at J, leaving 5 bases unmatched. CDR3 bases: TGTGCCAGCAGTTTAGGAGCGGGGGGGATTTACGAGCAGTACTTC. It translates to CASSLGAGGIYEQYF. Looking up the rest from reference TRBV28 and TRBJ2-7 gives the full variable domain: DVKVTQSSRYLVKRTGEKVFLECVQDMDHENMFWYRQDPGLGLRLIYFSYDVKMKEKGDIPEGYSVSREKKERFSLILESASTNQTSMYLCASSLGAGGIYEQYFGPGTRLTVT.

The rearrangement uses TRBV5-6 and TRBJ1-4, with a possible D match to TRBD1 (5 bases). Per germline, CDR1 SGHDT and CDR2 YYEEEE. V gave up 4 bases and J gave up 9 bases, with 10 bases separating them. The CDR3 extends over 12 amino acids. CDR3 nucleotide sequence: TGTGCCAGCAGCGCGGCGGGACAAAAACTGTTTTTT. Its translation is CASSAAGQKLFF.

V gene TRBV19 combines with J gene TRBJ1-2; D is uncertain. The germline CDR1 and CDR2 sequences are LNHDA and SQIVND (reference sequence). V was pared by 11 bases and J by 6 bases, with 13 bases between. This CDR3 has 11 amino acids. The CDR3 nucleotides are TGTGCCGTCGGTCTCATGGATGGCTACACCTTC. Translated: CAVGLMDGYTF.

As concerns this clone: Mismatch with germline at one junction end may stem from a read error. The V gene is TRBV9, the J gene TRBJ2-3, with D perhaps TRBD1 (7 bases). Germline loops: CDR1 SGDLS, CDR2 YYNGEE. This CDR3 has 11 amino acids. The CDR3 here is CASSSGDSPHF. For the CDR3, the DNA is TGTGCCAGCAGCTCGGGGGACAGTCCGCATTTT.

The chain has TRBV18 and TRBJ2-6, with 9 bases identical to TRBD1. Germline CDR1 is KGHSH and CDR2 is LQKENI. V dropped 1 base and J dropped 0; count of bases not matched to a gene: 4. The CDR3 length is 18 residues. CDR3 sequence: CASSPRTGESSGANVLTF. The CDR3 nucleotides are TGTGCCAGCTCACCACGGACAGGGGAGAGCTCTGGGGCCAACGTCCTGACTTTC.

The genes are TRBV18 and TRBJ2-1, with TRBD2 matching over 15 bases. Germline CDR1 and CDR2: KGHSH and LQKENI. Unmatched junction bases numbered 3, after V lost 4 bases and J lost 8 bases. There are 15 residues in the CDR3. CDR3 sequence: CASSLGLAGGHEQFF. CDR3 coding DNA: TGTGCCAGCTCACTCGGACTAGCGGGGGGGCATGAGCAGTTCTTC.

V gene TRBV3-1 (or the pseudogene TRBV3-2) combines with J gene TRBJ1-2; the D gene is possibly TRBD1 (6 bases). The CDR3 totals 12 residues. Germline loops: CDR1 LGHDT, CDR2 YNNKEL (reference sequence). V was pared by 3 bases and J by 9 bases, with 11 bases between. In nucleotides, the CDR3 is TGTGCCAGCAGCCAGGCACAGGGAAGCTACACCTTC. The encoded protein is CASSQAQGSYTF.

The chain carries TRBV5-1 and TRBJ1-6; D unresolved. There are 15 residues in the CDR3. Germline V gives CDR1 SGHRS, CDR2 YFSETQ. Trimming took 0 bases from V and 0 from J, leaving 4 bases between them. This CDR3 reads CASSLVSSYNSPLHF. The DNA of the CDR3 is TGCGCCAGCAGCTTGGTGAGCTCCTATAATTCACCCCTCCACTTT.

This chain joins TRBV20-1 and TRBJ1-6; 7 bases are a match to TRBD1. The CDR3 totals 14 residues. V trimming: 3 bases; J trimming: 10 bases; junction bases outside the gene matches: 9. CDR1 DFQATT and CDR2 SNEGSKA come from the germline V gene (reference sequence). The CDR3 DNA reads TGCAGTGCTAGTACCTACAGGGGAAGCTCACCCCTCCACTTT. The encoded protein is CSASTYRGSSPLHF.

The V call is TRBV3-1 (or the pseudogene TRBV3-2), the J call TRBJ1-3; D not certain. This CDR3 spans 15 amino acids. Trimming shortened V by 5 bases and J by 0 bases, and 11 bases separated the two germline ends. In germline, CDR1 is LGHDT, CDR2 YNNKEL (reference sequence). The CDR3 reads CASSILSSSGNTIYF. CDR3 in DNA: TGTGCCAGCAGCATATTGAGTAGCTCTGGAAACACCATATATTTT.

The genes are TRBV3-1 (or the pseudogene TRBV3-2) and TRBJ2-5; maybe TRBD1 (7 bases). V shed 0 bases and J shed 4 bases, with 15 bases lying between them. Germline loops: CDR1 LGHDT, CDR2 YNNKEL (reference sequence). This CDR3 is built from 16 residues. The CDR3 spells CASSQDFQGGLETQYF. Written as DNA, the CDR3 is TGTGCCAGCAGCCAAGATTTTCAGGGGGGCCTAGAGACCCAGTACTTC.

The chain is built from TRBV5-1 and TRBJ2-3; maybe TRBD2 (7 bases). The CDR3 runs to 15 residues. Trimming pared 4 bases from V and 2 bases from J, leaving 14 bases between. Germline CDR1 SGHRS, CDR2 YFSETQ. CDR3 sequence: CASSPNGGLTDTQYF. In DNA form, the CDR3 reads TGCGCCAGCAGCCCTAACGGGGGGCTCACAGATACGCAGTATTTT.

The chain uses TRBV4-2 and TRBJ1-2; no reliable D call. The CDR3 spans 15 residues. Per the germline V gene, CDR1 is LGHNA and CDR2 is YNFKEQ. V lost 3 bases to trimming and J lost 0 bases, with 11 bases between them. Here the CDR3 reads CASSQGKGANYGYTF. The CDR3 coding sequence is TGTGCCAGCAGCCAGGGGAAGGGAGCTAACTATGGCTACACCTTC.

This clone was counted only a few times. This sequence joins TRBV7-2 and TRBJ2-4, with D tentatively TRBD2 (6 bases). This CDR3 contains 15 residues. Germline-derived CDR1 and CDR2 are SGHTA and FQGNSA. V was shortened by 7 bases and J by 6 bases, with 19 bases between the two germline ends. CDR3 sequence reads: CASTRVGAGRNIQYF. In DNA form, the CDR3 reads TGTGCCAGCACCCGTGTGGGCGCGGGAAGAAACATTCAGTACTTC.

Regarding this clone: Possible read error: a much larger clone is one base away. V and J are TRBV11-2 and TRBJ1-2; 8 nucleotides agree with TRBD1. This CDR3 spans 13 amino acids. The germline gives CDR1 SGHAT, CDR2 FQNNGV. Trimming cost V 4 bases and J 3 bases; bases outside gene matches: 1. CDR3 nucleotide sequence: TGTGCCAGCAGCTCGACAGGGGACTATGGCTACACCTTC. Translated, it gives CASSSTGDYGYTF.

The genes are TRBV3-1 (or the pseudogene TRBV3-2) and TRBJ2-1; the match to TRBD1 covers 7 bases. Germline CDR1 reads LGHDT; CDR2 reads YNNKEL (reference sequence). V lost 6 bases to trimming and J lost 9 bases; unmatched junction nucleotides: 5. CDR3 length: 12 amino acids. CDR3 sequence reads: CASRATGSEQFF. The CDR3 DNA reads TGTGCCAGCAGGGCGACAGGGTCTGAGCAGTTCTTC.

This sequence joins TRBV6-6 and TRBJ1-4; no clear D gene. The CDR3 contains 13 residues. Germline assignment: CDR1 MNHNY and CDR2 SVGAGI (reference sequence). V was shortened by 2 bases and J by 6 bases, with 7 bases between the two germline ends. This CDR3 is CASSYGQDEKLFF. The CDR3 nucleotides read TGTGCCAGCAGTTACGGTCAGGATGAAAAACTGTTTTTT.

The chain links TRBV23-1 to TRBJ1-5; D might be TRBD1 (6 bases). TRBV23-1 qualifies as an ORF whose function is uncertain. With 3 bases removed from V and 2 bases from J, the gap between germline ends came to 11 bases. The CDR3 loop spans 15 amino acids. DNA of the CDR3: TGCGCCAGCAGTCAGGGGGCGAGGCGCAATCAGCCCCAGCATTTT. This codes for CASSQGARRNQPQHF.

The chain is built from TRBV11-3 and TRBJ2-1; no clear D gene. From germline, CDR1 is SGHNT and CDR2 YENEEA. The V end was cut by 1 base, the J end by 7 bases, with 5 bases between. The CDR3 covers 12 residues. This chain's CDR3 is CASSLVPNEQFF. The CDR3 nucleotides are TGTGCCAGCAGCTTAGTCCCTAATGAGCAGTTCTTC.

The rearrangement uses TRBV6-5 and TRBJ2-3; no reliable D call. CDR3 length: 14 amino acids. The germline gives CDR1 MNHEY, CDR2 SVGAGI. The V and J ends lost 0 bases and 2 bases respectively, with 6 bases between them. The CDR3 loop is CASSYSSSTDTQYF. CDR3 coding DNA: TGTGCCAGCAGTTACTCCAGTTCCACAGATACGCAGTATTTT.

Written as DNA, the CDR3 is TGTGCCAGCAGCGTCCGGACAGGGGTTTTTGTGGAGACTGAAGCTTTCTTT. This sequence encodes CASSVRTGVFVETEAFF. The genes are TRBV2 and TRBJ1-1; 9 bases agree with TRBD1. CDR1 is SNHLY, CDR2 FYNNEI, per germline. CDR3 size: 17 residues. Trimming removed 6 bases from V and 5 bases from J; junction bases left unmatched: 16.

V gene TRBV5-1 combines with J gene TRBJ2-3; D perhaps matches TRBD1 (6 bases). Germline CDR1 SGHRS, CDR2 YFSETQ. The CDR3 length is 14 residues. V was shortened by 7 bases and J by 4 bases, with 16 bases between the two germline ends. The CDR3 sequence is CASESGQSPDTQYF. The CDR3 nucleotides are TGCGCCAGCGAAAGTGGACAGTCCCCAGATACGCAGTATTTT. The whole variable domain, remainder taken from reference TRBV5-1 and TRBJ2-3, is KAGVTQTPRYLIKTRGQQVTLSCSPISGHRSVSWYQQTPGQGLQFLFEYFSETQRNKGNFPGRFSGRQFSNSRSEMNVSTLELGDSALYLCASESGQSPDTQYFGPGTRLTVL.

The chain employs TRBV11-2 and TRBJ2-7, with 8 bases matching TRBD1. Losses at the gene ends were 0 bases for V and 6 bases for J; bases not matched to a gene: 10. From germline, CDR1 is SGHAT and CDR2 FQNNGV. CDR3 length equals 16 residues. The CDR3 sequence: CASSLDGVQGTGEQYF. The CDR3 region has the DNA TGTGCCAGCAGCTTAGATGGGGTCCAGGGGACAGGCGAGCAGTACTTC.

This rearrangement joins TRBV9 to TRBJ1-1; no firm D call. Germline loops: CDR1 SGDLS, CDR2 YYNGEE. This CDR3 is built from 13 residues. The V and J ends lost 1 base and 5 bases respectively, with 9 bases between them. CDR3 region: CASSVSRETEAFF. The CDR3, as DNA: TGTGCCAGCAGCGTAAGTAGGGAGACTGAAGCTTTCTTT.

This sequence joins TRBV3-1 (or the pseudogene TRBV3-2) and TRBJ1-1; D remains ambiguous. V was clipped by 6 bases and J by 6 bases, with 14 bases between them. The CDR3 is 13 residues long. CDR1 is LGHDT, CDR2 YNNKEL, per germline (reference sequence). Written as DNA, the CDR3 is TGTGCCAGCAGTATCGGGGAAAGGGCTGAAGCTTTCTTT. It is translated as CASSIGERAEAFF.

The genes are TRBV2 and TRBJ2-5; D perhaps matches TRBD1 (7 bases). In germline, CDR1 is SNHLY, CDR2 FYNNEI. This CDR3 comprises 16 residues. V was pared by 3 bases and J by 5 bases, with 19 bases between. CDR3 in amino acids: CASSEAQGGISETQYF. CDR3 nucleotide sequence: TGTGCCAGCAGTGAGGCCCAGGGGGGCATCAGCGAGACCCAGTACTTC.